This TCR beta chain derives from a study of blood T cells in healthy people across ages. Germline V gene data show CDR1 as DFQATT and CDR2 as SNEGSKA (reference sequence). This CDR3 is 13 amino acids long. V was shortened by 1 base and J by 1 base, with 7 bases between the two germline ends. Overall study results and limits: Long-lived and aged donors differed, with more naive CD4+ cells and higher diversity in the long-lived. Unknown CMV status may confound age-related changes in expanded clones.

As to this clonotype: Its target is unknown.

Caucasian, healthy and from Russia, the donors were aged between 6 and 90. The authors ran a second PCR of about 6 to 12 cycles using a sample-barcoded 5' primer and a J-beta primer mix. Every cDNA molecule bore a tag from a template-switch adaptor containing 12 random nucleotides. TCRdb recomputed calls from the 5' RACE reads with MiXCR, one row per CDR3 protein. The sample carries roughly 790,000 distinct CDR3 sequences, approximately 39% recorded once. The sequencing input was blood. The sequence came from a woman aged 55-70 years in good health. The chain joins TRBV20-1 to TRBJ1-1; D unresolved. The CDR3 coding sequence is TGCAGTGCTAGAGTCCTACAGAACACTGAAGCTTTCTTT. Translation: CSARVLQNTEAFF.